The 3 T cell receptor beta chains below were found in one sample sequenced in a study of blood T cell repertoires in COVID-19. Sequencing was performed with immunoSEQ multiplex PCR; in TCRdb, only in-frame clones are kept and a portion is missing. The sample lists approximately 85,000 clones; roughly nine tenths were seen once. Sequences were obtained from peripheral blood. These TCRs come from a woman aged 50 to 60 with active or convalescent COVID-19.

This rearrangement joins TRBV9 to TRBJ1-1, with TRBD1 matching 9 bases. This CDR3 comprises 15 residues. Germline CDR1 and CDR2: SGDLS and YYNGEE. Losses at the gene ends were 4 bases for V and 3 bases for J; bases not matched to a gene: 7. CDR3 sequence: CASSPKQGADTEAFF. The CDR3 coding sequence is TGTGCCAGCAGCCCCAAACAGGGGGCAGACACTGAAGCTTTCTTT. Based on the CDR3 plus reference TRBV9 and TRBJ1-1, the full variable domain is DSGVTQTPKHLITATGQRVTLRCSPRSGDLSVYWYQQSLDQGLQFLIQYYNGEERAKGNILERFSAQQFPDLHSELNLSSLELGDSALYFCASSPKQGADTEAFFGQGTRLTVV.

The rearrangement joins TRBV4-1 to TRBJ2-5; 8 bases match TRBD2. Trimming at V came to 0 bases and at J to 1 base, leaving 4 bases not matched to a gene. Per the germline V gene, CDR1 is MGHRA and CDR2 is YSYEKL. CDR3 length equals 16 residues. CDR3 nucleotides: TGCGCCAGCAGCCAAGAAGCTAGCGGGCTCCAAGAGACCCAGTACTTC. Its translation: CASSQEASGLQETQYF.

CDR3 residues: CASSYGPNYGYTF. In nucleotides, the CDR3 is TGTGCCAGCAGTTACGGGCCTAACTATGGCTACACCTTC. This chain connects TRBV6-5 to TRBJ1-2; D is unresolved. The length of the CDR3 is 13 residues. Germline V gene data show CDR1 as MNHEY and CDR2 as SVGAGI. The V and J ends lost 2 bases and 0 bases respectively, with 4 bases between them.